The next 11 T cell receptor beta chains were all read from a single sample in a study of Graves' ophthalmopathy and Graves' hyperthyroidism. Amplified TCR beta CDR3 regions were obtained using RNA transcripts as template. Amplification began with first-round RT-PCR using HTBI primers, then second-round multiplex PCR was performed. TCRdb reanalysed the multiplex PCR reads using MiXCR and keeps one entry per CDR3 protein. This table holds over a million distinct CDR3 sequences, about 35% found once. The sample consisted of peripheral blood or thyroid tissue (not recorded which). The receptors were sampled from an adult man with Graves' hyperthyroidism.

A few counts support this clonotype. The V and J genes are TRBV29-1 and TRBJ1-4; TRBD1 matches at 7 bases. CDR3 length: 13 residues. Germline assignment: CDR1 SQVTM and CDR2 ANQGSEA. With 5 bases clipped from V and 10 bases from J, the junction kept 10 bases outside the gene matches. The CDR3 is CSVYRESGGKLFF. For the CDR3, the DNA is TGCAGCGTTTATCGGGAGTCAGGGGGAAAACTGTTTTTT.

This clonotype was recorded a few times. CDR3 in DNA: TGTGCCAGCAGTGCGGGAGGGGGCGCAGAGACCCAGTACTTC. It translates to CASSAGGGAETQYF. The V and J genes are TRBV6-1 and TRBJ2-5; a possible D gene is TRBD2 (8 bases). Between the trimmed V and J ends, which lost 4 bases and 4 bases, there was a span of 13 bases. The V gene's germline CDR1 is MNHNS and CDR2 SASEGT. This CDR3 has 14 residues.

The J gene is TRBJ1-5, the V gene TRBV7-3; D ambiguous. Trimming took 0 bases from V and 5 from J, leaving 14 bases between them. CDR1 SGHTA and CDR2 FQGTGA come from the germline V gene. This CDR3 is 16 amino acids long. In nucleotides, the CDR3 is TGTGCCAGCAGCTTAACCACACGGGATGGCGATCAGCCCCAGCATTTT. Translated: CASSLTTRDGDQPQHF.

This clonotype has a handful of counts. The rearrangement uses TRBV20-1 and TRBJ1-4; D perhaps matches TRBD1 (5 bases). Trimming left V 3 bases short and J 8 bases short, with 13 bases between. The CDR3 length is 13 residues. Looked up from germline, CDR1 is DFQATT and CDR2 is SNEGSKA (reference sequence). The CDR3 region is CSARGRGGEKLFF. CDR3 nucleotides: TGCAGTGCTAGGGGGAGGGGCGGAGAAAAACTGTTTTTT.

The sample holds a few counts of this clonotype. This chain uses TRBV4-1 with TRBJ2-2, with TRBD2 matching over 7 bases. Germline values: CDR1 MGHRA, CDR2 YSYEKL. The J segment lost 5 bases and the V segment lost 0 bases, leaving 12 bases of the junction unmatched. The CDR3 contains 18 residues. CDR3: CASSQDGLTGGRTGELFF. The DNA of the CDR3 is TGCGCCAGCAGCCAAGATGGTTTGACGGGAGGAAGAACCGGGGAGCTGTTTTTT.

This clonotype was observed many times. The V gene is TRBV7-9, the J gene TRBJ2-7; 9 nucleotides match TRBD2. The CDR3 is made up of 15 amino acids. Germline V CDR1 and CDR2: SEHNR, FQNEAQ (reference sequence). With 5 bases clipped from V and 6 bases from J, the junction kept 11 bases outside the gene matches. The CDR3 sequence: CASSPSLAGLPEQYF. The CDR3 coding sequence is TGTGCCAGCAGCCCTAGTCTAGCGGGGCTCCCCGAGCAGTACTTC.

This clonotype appeared many times. The chain recombines TRBV20-1 with TRBJ2-5; 10 nucleotides align to TRBD1. Per the germline V gene, CDR1 is DFQATT and CDR2 is SNEGSKA (reference sequence). V was clipped by 6 bases and J by 2 bases; unmatched bases: 3. The CDR3 has 13 residues. The CDR3 region is CSARTGGQETQYF. As DNA, the CDR3 is TGCAGTGCCAGGACAGGGGGGCAAGAGACCCAGTACTTC.

The chain employs TRBV20-1 and TRBJ2-2; weak D call: TRBD1 (5 bases). CDR1 and CDR2 from the germline V gene are DFQATT and SNEGSKA (reference sequence). CDR3 length equals 12 residues. Trimming pared 6 bases from V and 6 bases from J, leaving 11 bases between. CDR3 loop: CSASRVAGELFF. Here the CDR3 DNA reads TGCAGTGCCTCCAGGGTCGCCGGGGAGCTGTTTTTT.

This clonotype was counted only a few times. The genes are TRBV5-1 and TRBJ1-6, with D unresolved. Germline values: CDR1 SGHRS, CDR2 YFSETQ. V was cut by 2 bases and J by 6 bases, with 9 bases left in between. This CDR3 has 14 residues. The DNA for the CDR3 is TGCGCCAGCAGCTTCGACCGTTTTAATTCACCCCTCCACTTT. It codes for CASSFDRFNSPLHF.

V and J are TRBV30 and TRBJ2-2; D ambiguous. Trimming took 3 bases from V and 4 from J, leaving 12 bases between them. The V gene's germline CDR1 is GTSNPN and CDR2 SVGIG (reference sequence). The CDR3 runs to 14 residues. In DNA, the CDR3 is TGTGCCTGGAGCTTAGACCCCCGCACCGGGGAGCTGTTTTTT. It translates to CAWSLDPRTGELFF.

This clonotype was seen repeatedly, ten times or more. The rearrangement uses TRBV11-2 and TRBJ2-7; TRBD1 might be the D (6 bases). The germline V and J ends were trimmed by 0 bases and 4 bases, with 10 bases remaining between them. There are 14 residues in the CDR3. Germline-derived CDR1 and CDR2 are SGHAT and FQNNGV. The CDR3: CASSLDWGPYEQYF. Written as DNA, the CDR3 is TGTGCCAGCAGCTTAGACTGGGGGCCTTACGAGCAGTACTTC.